The T cell receptor (beta chain) under discussion was sequenced for a study of a mutant IDH1 vaccine in newly diagnosed glioma (dated by TCRdb to about 2021). In terms of the full investigation: Patients were given eight vaccinations, in weeks 1, 3, 5, 7, 11, 15, 19 and 23, which matched visits V03 through V10. In the chemotherapy-containing groups, vaccination started alongside temozolomide cycles, whereas in patients who had radiotherapy alone it started 4-6 weeks after radiotherapy. Of the 25 to 35 patients who were treated, approximately 60% were male and about 40% were female, and the mean age was about 40 years. Prior to enrollment, standard therapy consisting of radiotherapy alone, temozolomide alone, or radiochemotherapy with temozolomide had been administered to patients, with the combination being received by most patients. Peripheral blood samples were drawn at six visits, namely V03 (baseline), V05, V07, V10, V12 and V13. For exploratory analyses, about 25 treated patients had longitudinal TCRB deep sequencing done wherever samples were available.

The label giving this sample's time point can be read as: week 23, last vaccination. Every vaccine dose consisted of 300 ug of a 20-mer mutant IDH1 peptide in Montanide, administered subcutaneously together with topical imiquimod. Donors had newly diagnosed WHO grade 3 or 4 IDH1-mutant astrocytomas with loss of nuclear ATRX. The samples were drawn from NOA16, a multicentre, single-arm, open-label phase I trial in Germany that tested a mutant IDH1 peptide vaccine in humans for the first time. The DNeasy Blood and Tissue Kit was used to extract genomic DNA from EDTA blood for TCRB sequencing. In regard to this clone: No cognate antigen has been identified for it. The germline gene is not matched at one end of the junction; a read error may be the cause.

General conclusions and limits of the study: It was noted by the authors that analyses of patient blood samples could not be reproduced owing to sample limitations. Across multiple MHC alleles, vaccine-induced immune responses were seen in 90% to 95% of patients. Selection of PBMC samples for TCRB deep sequencing was based on availability. Changes in the top peripheral T cell clonotypes picked up by TCRB sequencing did not appear to be linked to pseudoprogression.

The germline V gene supplies CDR1 MNHEY and CDR2 SVGAGI. The CDR3 holds 13 amino acids from the cysteine to the phenylalanine. Only the CDR3 DNA is retained, 39 bases long and in frame from the first base. The method behind the library was the immunoSEQ multiplex PCR assay. The hsTCRB Kit was used according to the manufacturer's protocol to amplify rearranged TCR beta chain sequences. TCRB libraries were sequenced on an Illumina MiSeq. As for how the authors treated the data: Demultiplexing, trimming and gene mapping were performed with the kit vendor's proprietary platform. In TCRdb, the immuneACCESS table is reduced to in-frame sequences with V and J assigned. These tables do not hold every clone; where another copy was compared, an unresolved V gene accounts for under half, and the others remain unexplained. V, J and clone size are those of that table, while D and trimming were read from the DNA. The table for this sample lists fewer than 45,000 clones; about 80% of them were counted only once. 5% to 6% of the sample comes from the top ten.

This clonotype was obtained from a man between 45 and 60 years old with glioma. Rearrangement joined TRBV6-5 to TRBJ1-3, with no confident D gene call. This material consisted of PBMCs, taken from a glioma patient whose treatment included an IDH1 peptide vaccine. The CDR3 corresponds to CASRYSSGNTIYF. The bases read TGTGCCAGCAGGTACTCGTCGGGAAACACCATATATTTT.